Following are 31 T cell receptor beta chains from one sample sequenced in a study of Ad26.COV2.S vaccination and SARS-CoV-2 variants. TCRdb's copy holds only in-frame clones and misses some; the assay was immunoSEQ multiplex PCR. The sample shows about 140,000 clones, 70% to 90% of them seen only once. The input for sequencing was peripheral blood, taken after recovery from COVID-19. These receptors were taken from a human donor who had recovered from COVID-19.

This chain connects TRBV19 to TRBJ2-3; D might be TRBD1 (6 bases). Germline V gene data show CDR1 as LNHDA and CDR2 as SQIVND (reference sequence). V lost 6 bases, J lost 6 bases, and 13 bases lay in between. The CDR3 consists of 13 residues. The CDR3 here is CASSVDQGDTQYF. CDR3 sequence (DNA): TGTGCCAGTAGCGTGGACCAGGGGGATACGCAGTATTTT. The whole variable domain, filled in from reference TRBV19 and TRBJ2-3, reads DGGITQSPKYLFRKEGQNVTLSCEQNLNHDAMYWYRQDPGQGLRLIYYSQIVNDFQKGDIAEGYSVSREKKESFPLTVTSAQKNPTAFYLCASSVDQGDTQYFGPGTRLTVL.

The gene calls are TRBV9 and TRBJ1-1; D gene ambiguous. The germline V gene encodes CDR1 SGDLS and CDR2 YYNGEE. The CDR3 runs 15 residues. The V gene lost 0 bases and the J gene lost 4 bases, with 13 bases spanning the gap. CDR3 in amino acids: CASSVGTGGTTEAFF. Here the CDR3 DNA reads TGTGCCAGCAGCGTAGGGACGGGCGGAACCACTGAAGCTTTCTTT.

As regards this clone: The sample has other DNA sequences that encode this CDR3 too. This sequence joins TRBV2 and TRBJ1-5; the D gene is possibly TRBD1 (5 bases). The germline V gene encodes CDR1 SNHLY and CDR2 FYNNEI. Trimming stripped 6 bases from V and 0 bases from J, with 6 bases between. The CDR3 contains 13 residues. CDR3 residues: CASSRDSNQPQHF. The CDR3 DNA reads as TGTGCCAGCAGCAGGGATAGCAATCAGCCCCAGCATTTT.

V is TRBV9 and J is TRBJ2-2, with a weak D call TRBD1 (6 bases). This CDR3 spans 17 amino acids. Germline V CDR1 and CDR2: SGDLS, YYNGEE. V was pared by 2 bases and J by 0 bases, with 14 bases between. CDR3 sequence (DNA): TGTGCCAGCAGCGTCACTAACAGGGCCCCGAACACCGGGGAGCTGTTTTTT. Its translation: CASSVTNRAPNTGELFF. The full variable domain, its missing parts supplied by reference TRBV9 and TRBJ2-2, is DSGVTQTPKHLITATGQRVTLRCSPRSGDLSVYWYQQSLDQGLQFLIQYYNGEERAKGNILERFSAQQFPDLHSELNLSSLELGDSALYFCASSVTNRAPNTGELFFGEGSRLTVL.

V is TRBV4-1 and J is TRBJ2-3; D could derive from TRBD1 or TRBD2 (6 bases each). Trimming took off 1 base at V and 3 bases at J, with 17 bases between the two ends. Germline V gene sequence: CDR1 MGHRA, CDR2 YSYEKL. The CDR3 spans 17 residues. The CDR3 loop reads CASSQGSLGGRTDTQYF. Written as DNA, the CDR3 is TGCGCCAGCAGCCAAGGAAGCCTAGGGGGGCGTACAGATACGCAGTATTTT.

The genes are TRBV28 and TRBJ2-7; 11 bases line up with TRBD1. CDR1 and CDR2 (germline): MDHEN, SYDVKM. The V and J ends lost 5 bases and 0 bases, in that order; junction bases with no gene match: 6. The CDR3 is 16 residues long. CDR3: CASSTPGTGGSYEQYF. Written as DNA, the CDR3 is TGTGCCAGCAGTACGCCCGGGACAGGGGGCTCCTACGAGCAGTACTTC.

This chain uses TRBV7-2 with TRBJ1-2; TRBD1 matches at 7 bases. CDR1 SGHTA and CDR2 FQGNSA come from the germline V gene. The ends lost 0 bases at V and 7 bases at J; junction bases unmatched: 11. The CDR3 has 16 amino acids. The chain's CDR3 is CASSLARLGGASGYTF. CDR3 DNA: TGTGCCAGCAGCTTAGCCCGATTAGGGGGCGCAAGTGGCTACACCTTC.

The chain carries TRBV4-3 and TRBJ1-4, with D possibly matching TRBD1 (5 bases). CDR1 and CDR2 from the germline V gene are LGHNA and YSLEER. V dropped 0 bases and J dropped 7 bases, with 15 bases sitting between them. The CDR3 sequence is 16 residues long. The CDR3 nucleotides are TGCGCCAGCAGCCAAGATCAGCCAGGGATAACTGAAAAACTGTTTTTT. Translation gives CASSQDQPGITEKLFF.

This clone was counted only a few times. The chain couples TRBV4-1 to TRBJ1-3; D uncertain. Germline CDR1 reads MGHRA; CDR2 reads YSYEKL. The CDR3 has 14 amino acids. V dropped 0 bases and J dropped 2 bases, with 5 bases sitting between them. Written as DNA, the CDR3 is TGCGCCAGCAGCCAAGAAGTCGCTGGAAACACCATATATTTT. Translated: CASSQEVAGNTIYF.

The chain employs TRBV7-6 and TRBJ1-2; unclear D gene. The V end was cut by 1 base, the J end by 5 bases, with 14 bases between. Germline loops: CDR1 SGHVS, CDR2 FNYEAQ. The CDR3 is 15 amino acids. The CDR3: CASSLVSLATYGYTF. The CDR3 coding sequence is TGTGCCAGCAGCTTAGTTTCGCTGGCGACATATGGCTACACCTTC.

The V gene is TRBV5-1, the J gene TRBJ2-5; 9 positions match TRBD1. Germline loops: CDR1 SGHRS, CDR2 YFSETQ. This CDR3 region has 15 residues. With V trimmed by 4 bases and J by 2 bases, 6 bases remained unmatched. This CDR3 reads CASSMDRGDQETQYF. The CDR3 DNA sequence: TGCGCCAGCAGCATGGACAGGGGCGATCAAGAGACCCAGTACTTC. The full variable domain, with the rest looked up from reference TRBV5-1 and TRBJ2-5, is KAGVTQTPRYLIKTRGQQVTLSCSPISGHRSVSWYQQTPGQGLQFLFEYFSETQRNKGNFPGRFSGRQFSNSRSEMNVSTLELGDSALYLCASSMDRGDQETQYFGPGTRLLVL.

The chain has TRBV27 and TRBJ2-3; possible D gene TRBD1, 6 bases. The CDR3 totals 15 residues. The germline V and J ends were trimmed by 6 bases and 0 bases, with 13 bases remaining between them. Looked up from germline, CDR1 is MNHEY and CDR2 is SMNVEV (reference sequence). The CDR3, as DNA: TGTGCCAGCAGAAAACAGGGTCTTAGCACAGATACGCAGTATTTT. This encodes CASRKQGLSTDTQYF.

This clone was found once. This chain uses TRBV6-5 with TRBJ2-5, with 7 nucleotides matching TRBD1. V dropped 8 bases and J dropped 7; count of bases not matched to a gene: 10. The CDR3 length is 13 residues. The germline V gene encodes CDR1 MNHEY and CDR2 SVGAGI. The CDR3 DNA reads TGTGCCAGCGGGCGACAGGGATATGCGACCCAGTACTTC. Amino acids: CASGRQGYATQYF.

This rearrangement joins TRBV28 to TRBJ1-2, with D tentatively TRBD1 (5 bases). The length of the CDR3 is 14 residues. V was trimmed by 9 bases and J by 4 bases, leaving 18 bases between them. Germline-derived CDR1 and CDR2 are MDHEN and SYDVKM. The CDR3 loop reads CASQKGPGTYGYTF. The DNA of the CDR3 is TGTGCCAGTCAAAAAGGCCCCGGGACCTATGGCTACACCTTC.

V gene TRBV28 combines with J gene TRBJ2-2; 8 bases align to TRBD1. This CDR3 contains 16 residues. With V trimmed by 6 bases and J by 5 bases, 11 bases remained unmatched. Germline CDR1 reads MDHEN; CDR2 reads SYDVKM. This chain's CDR3 is CASRSPRGRRTGELFF. The CDR3 bases are TGTGCCAGCAGAAGTCCCAGGGGGCGCAGAACCGGGGAGCTGTTTTTT.

The chain couples TRBV9 to TRBJ2-2; 7 nucleotides match TRBD1. Germline CDR1 reads SGDLS; CDR2 reads YYNGEE. With V trimmed by 3 bases and J by 2 bases, 10 bases remained unmatched. This CDR3 contains 17 residues. The CDR3 loop is CASSEPGQGDNTGELFF. The DNA of the CDR3 is TGTGCCAGCAGCGAGCCCGGGCAGGGGGACAACACCGGGGAGCTGTTTTTT.

V and J are TRBV25-1 and TRBJ2-3, with D unclear. Germline values: CDR1 MGHDK, CDR2 SYGVNS. CDR3 size: 15 residues. V was pared by 1 base and J by 2 bases, with 10 bases between. CDR3 sequence: CASSESPYSTDTQYF. CDR3 bases: TGTGCCAGCAGTGAATCCCCTTACTCCACAGATACGCAGTATTTT. Variable domain in full (rest from reference TRBV25-1 and TRBJ2-3): EADIYQTPRYLVIGTGKKITLECSQTMGHDKMYWYQQDPGMELHLIHYSYGVNSTEKGDLSSESTVSRIRTEHFPLTLESARPSHTSQYLCASSESPYSTDTQYFGPGTRLTVL.

This clone was found once. V usage is TRBV28 and J usage is TRBJ2-7; D is perhaps TRBD1 or TRBD2 (5 bases each). From germline, CDR1 is MDHEN and CDR2 SYDVKM. Trimming cost V 3 bases and J 2 bases, with 8 bases left between them. The CDR3 has 13 residues. This chain's CDR3 is CASSLGRTYEQYF. The CDR3 nucleotides read TGTGCCAGCAGTTTGGGACGGACCTACGAGCAGTACTTC.

This chain joins TRBV5-4 and TRBJ2-7; D is possibly TRBD1 or TRBD2 (5 bases each). Germline values: CDR1 SGHNT, CDR2 YYREEE (reference sequence). This CDR3 region has 14 residues. Trimming took off 4 bases at V and 4 bases at J, with 15 bases between the two ends. Here the CDR3 reads CASSHRDGRYEQYF. Here the CDR3 DNA reads TGTGCCAGCAGCCACCGGGACGGTAGATACGAGCAGTACTTC.

V and J are TRBV10-3 and TRBJ2-1; possible D gene TRBD1, 5 bases. This CDR3 contains 14 residues. Germline assignment: CDR1 ENHRY and CDR2 SYGVKD. Trimming took off 6 bases at V and 0 bases at J, with 9 bases between the two ends. As DNA, the CDR3 is TGTGCCATCAGGGACATCCCCTCCTACAATGAGCAGTTCTTC. Translating it yields CAIRDIPSYNEQFF.

The chain recombines TRBV2 with TRBJ1-5, with 8 bases matching TRBD1. This CDR3 comprises 14 residues. Per germline, CDR1 SNHLY and CDR2 FYNNEI. V trimming: 4 bases; J trimming: 7 bases; junction bases outside the gene matches: 6. In DNA, the CDR3 is TGTGCCAGCAGTGGGACAGGGAAAGGGCAGCCCCAGCATTTT. Residues: CASSGTGKGQPQHF.

The chain carries TRBV18 and TRBJ2-1; D gene unclear. Germline V gene lookup returns CDR1 KGHSH and CDR2 LQKENI. V lost 9 bases and J lost 10, with 25 bases in between. CDR3 length: 15 amino acids. The CDR3 sequence: CASRPGDGVAYEQFF. The DNA of the CDR3 is TGTGCCAGTCGCCCCGGAGATGGGGTTGCATACGAGCAGTTCTTC.

This clone came up a few times. The gene calls are TRBV27 and TRBJ2-7, with D perhaps matching TRBD2 (5 bases). The CDR3 length is 13 residues. Germline assignment: CDR1 MNHEY and CDR2 SMNVEV (reference sequence). The V gene lost 7 bases and the J gene lost 2 bases, with 12 bases spanning the gap. CDR3 region: CASKPVATYEQYF. DNA for the CDR3: TGTGCCAGCAAGCCTGTAGCGACCTACGAGCAGTACTTC.

This chain connects TRBV28 to TRBJ2-6; TRBD2 matches 7 bases. V trimming: 1 base; J trimming: 1 base; junction bases outside the gene matches: 7. Germline-derived CDR1 and CDR2 are MDHEN and SYDVKM. This CDR3 is built from 18 residues. CDR3 coding DNA: TGTGCCAGCAGTTTATCCCGGGGGGTGATTTCTGGGGCCAACGTCCTGACTTTC. It translates to CASSLSRGVISGANVLTF.

The chain couples TRBV7-9 to TRBJ1-1, with TRBD1 as a possible D gene (5 bases). There are 14 residues in the CDR3. Germline V lookup: CDR1 SEHNR, CDR2 FQNEAQ (reference sequence). The V gene lost 5 bases and the J gene lost 0 bases, with 10 bases spanning the gap. CDR3: CASSAGTVNTEAFF. The CDR3 nucleotides read TGTGCCAGCAGCGCCGGGACTGTGAACACTGAAGCTTTCTTT.

V usage is TRBV3-1 (or the pseudogene TRBV3-2) and J usage is TRBJ1-2, with no clear D. The V end was cut by 1 base, the J end by 5 bases, with 14 bases between. CDR1 LGHDT and CDR2 YNNKEL come from the germline V gene (reference sequence). This CDR3 has 15 amino acids. The CDR3 DNA sequence: TGTGCCAGCAGCCAAGCCCGGGTCGGTCAATATGGCTACACCTTC. Its protein is CASSQARVGQYGYTF.

The rearrangement links TRBV6-5 to TRBJ2-3; 9 bases are a match to TRBD2. CDR1 is MNHEY and CDR2 is SVGAGI in the germline V gene. The ends lost 4 bases at V and 0 bases at J; junction bases unmatched: 2. This CDR3 region has 15 residues. CDR3 region: CASSSLAGSTDTQYF. Here the CDR3 DNA reads TGTGCCAGCAGTTCCCTAGCGGGGAGCACAGATACGCAGTATTTT.

This clone was seen once. V gene TRBV5-5 combines with J gene TRBJ2-7, with D possibly being TRBD2 (5 bases). CDR3 length: 14 amino acids. The germline V and J ends were trimmed by 0 bases and 2 bases, with 9 bases remaining between them. The V gene's germline CDR1 is SGHKS and CDR2 YYEKEE (reference sequence). Here the CDR3 reads CASSLAGIPYEQYF. As DNA, the CDR3 is TGTGCCAGCAGCTTGGCCGGGATCCCCTACGAGCAGTACTTC.

This rearrangement joins TRBV5-1 to TRBJ2-7, with D tentatively TRBD1 or TRBD2 (6 bases each). The CDR3 totals 16 residues. Germline V lookup: CDR1 SGHRS, CDR2 YFSETQ. V gave up 3 bases and J gave up 5 bases, with 21 bases separating them. The CDR3 region has the DNA TGCGCCAGCAGCTCCGGGTGGGGGCAGGGGAGGAACGAGCAGTACTTC. It specifies CASSSGWGQGRNEQYF.

This clone was seen a handful of times. This sequence joins TRBV25-1 and TRBJ2-2; 8 bases fit TRBD1. The CDR3 covers 15 residues. From germline, CDR1 is MGHDK and CDR2 SYGVNS. V shed 3 bases, J shed 4 bases, and the junction held 4 bases outside the gene matches. The CDR3 loop reads CASSDSTGGTGELFF. The CDR3 DNA sequence: TGTGCCAGCAGTGATTCCACAGGGGGCACCGGGGAGCTGTTTTTT.

The V and J genes are TRBV25-1 and TRBJ1-1; D is undetermined. The CDR3 consists of 11 residues. Trimming shortened V by 10 bases and J by 5 bases, and 11 bases separated the two germline ends. CDR1 and CDR2 (germline): MGHDK, SYGVNS. The CDR3 nucleotides read TGTGCCATCATCGACGGTACTGAAGCTTTCTTT. Its protein product is CAIIDGTEAFF.